Each of the 27 T cell receptor beta chains below was sequenced from the same sample in a study of T cell changes during pregnancy in multiple sclerosis. Measured with immunoSEQ multiplex PCR; TCRdb has only the in-frame clones, and not every one. Among roughly 40,000 clones, approximately 92% were seen once, and the ten largest hold about 0.5%. The sample consisted of CD4+ T cells from peripheral blood mononuclear cells, taken in the second trimester of pregnancy. Receptors originate from a female donor in good health, enrolled as a control in a pregnancy study.

CDR3 nucleotide sequence: TGTGCCAGCAGTTCACGCGGGACCAACGAGCAGTACTTC. Protein product: CASSSRGTNEQYF. The chain links TRBV28 to TRBJ2-7; D is possibly TRBD2 (6 bases). Looked up from germline, CDR1 is MDHEN and CDR2 is SYDVKM. This CDR3 contains 13 residues. Trimming removed 4 bases from V and 5 bases from J, with 12 bases in between.

J is TRBJ2-5 and V is TRBV6-1, with 9 bases identical to TRBD2. CDR3 length: 15 amino acids. Germline lookup yields CDR1 MNHNS and CDR2 SASEGT. The ends lost 3 bases at V and 5 bases at J; junction bases unmatched: 7. The CDR3 protein is CASSEGLANWETQYF. CDR3 coding DNA: TGTGCCAGCAGTGAGGGACTAGCCAATTGGGAGACCCAGTACTTC.

The CDR3 bases are TGTGCCAGTAGTACTCTCTTACAAGGACAGAATCAGCCCCAGCATTTT. Its translation is CASSTLLQGQNQPQHF. The rearrangement uses TRBV19 and TRBJ1-5, with TRBD1 as a possible D gene (6 bases). There are 16 residues in the CDR3. Germline V lookup: CDR1 LNHDA, CDR2 SQIVND (reference sequence). V lost 4 bases and J 4 bases, leaving 17 bases between the germline ends. Drawing the rest from reference TRBV19 and TRBJ1-5, the complete variable domain is DGGITQSPKYLFRKEGQNVTLSCEQNLNHDAMYWYRQDPGQGLRLIYYSQIVNDFQKGDIAEGYSVSREKKESFPLTVTSAQKNPTAFYLCASSTLLQGQNQPQHFGDGTRLSIL.

CDR3 residues: CASSLLGRGIQEALYF. CDR3 DNA: TGTGCCAGCAGTTTACTCGGCAGGGGCATCCAAGAGGCTCTGTACTTC. The V and J genes are TRBV28 and TRBJ2-4, with TRBD1 as a possible D gene (6 bases). The CDR3 is made up of 16 amino acids. Per the germline V gene, CDR1 is MDHEN and CDR2 is SYDVKM. The ends were cut back, 2 bases at V and 15 bases at J, with 26 bases in the middle.

This chain uses TRBV4-2 with TRBJ2-3; 9 bases are a match to TRBD1. From germline, CDR1 is LGHNA and CDR2 YNFKEQ. V lost 4 bases, J lost 6 bases, and 11 bases stayed unmatched. CDR3 length: 16 amino acids. The CDR3 DNA follows: TGTGCCAGCAGCCGCACACCGGGACAGGGAACGGATACGCAGTATTTT. Its protein product is CASSRTPGQGTDTQYF.

The chain couples TRBV7-2 to TRBJ2-2, with D possibly being TRBD1 (5 bases). V dropped 4 bases and J dropped 3 bases, with 12 bases sitting between them. The CDR3 runs 15 residues. From germline, CDR1 is SGHTA and CDR2 FQGNSA. The CDR3 loop reads CASSSAWGDTGELFF. The CDR3 DNA follows: TGTGCCAGCAGCTCCGCATGGGGCGACACCGGGGAGCTGTTTTTT.

The gene calls are TRBV5-1 and TRBJ1-4; D is unclear. Germline loops: CDR1 SGHRS, CDR2 YFSETQ. Trimming took 3 bases from V and 8 from J, leaving 17 bases between them. The CDR3 runs 15 residues. The CDR3 here is CASSSTHGGQEKLFF. The CDR3 region has the DNA TGCGCCAGCAGCTCCACTCACGGAGGTCAGGAAAAACTGTTTTTT.

This chain connects TRBV20-1 to TRBJ2-5; D not certain. The V gene's germline CDR1 is DFQATT and CDR2 SNEGSKA (reference sequence). The CDR3 runs to 11 residues. Trimming left V 1 base short and J 5 bases short, with 5 bases between. The CDR3: CSARGEETQYF. CDR3 nucleotides: TGCAGTGCTAGAGGCGAGGAGACCCAGTACTTC.

V and J are TRBV7-2 and TRBJ2-2; maybe TRBD2 (5 bases). The CDR3 has 15 residues. The V end was cut by 4 bases, the J end by 7 bases, with 16 bases between. Germline assignment: CDR1 SGHTA and CDR2 FQGNSA. This CDR3 is CASSYTLVAGGELFF. The CDR3, as DNA: TGTGCCAGCAGCTACACACTAGTCGCTGGCGGGGAGCTGTTTTTT.

This sequence joins TRBV4-1 and TRBJ2-4, with TRBD1 matching over 7 bases. Looked up from germline, CDR1 is MGHRA and CDR2 is YSYEKL. With 3 bases clipped from V and 4 bases from J, the junction kept 9 bases outside the gene matches. CDR3 length: 16 amino acids. In DNA, the CDR3 is TGCGCCAGCAGCCACGAAGCCGGGACAGTGAAAAACATTCAGTACTTC. The encoded protein is CASSHEAGTVKNIQYF.

V gene TRBV19 combines with J gene TRBJ2-1; 7 nucleotides match TRBD2. The germline gives CDR1 LNHDA, CDR2 SQIVND (reference sequence). The junction had 8 bases not matched to a gene; V was cut back by 6 bases and J by 6 bases. The CDR3 extends over 14 amino acids. DNA of the CDR3: TGTGCCAGTAGCCCCCTCCTAGCGGTCAATGAGCAGTTCTTC. Translated: CASSPLLAVNEQFF. Supplemented by reference TRBV19 and TRBJ2-1, the full variable domain reads DGGITQSPKYLFRKEGQNVTLSCEQNLNHDAMYWYRQDPGQGLRLIYYSQIVNDFQKGDIAEGYSVSREKKESFPLTVTSAQKNPTAFYLCASSPLLAVNEQFFGPGTRLTVL.

V usage is TRBV5-8 and J usage is TRBJ2-7; 7 bases line up with TRBD1. The CDR3 has 13 amino acids. Germline V gene data show CDR1 as SGHTS and CDR2 as YDEGEE. The J segment lost 9 bases and the V segment lost 2 bases, leaving 8 bases of the junction unmatched. The CDR3 coding sequence is TGTGCCAGCAGCTTACATACAGGGGTTTGGCAGTACTTC. Its translation is CASSLHTGVWQYF.

V usage is TRBV11-2 and J usage is TRBJ1-5, with 7 bases identical to TRBD1. This CDR3 region has 15 residues. V shed 0 bases and J 2 bases; nucleotides not matched to a gene: 1. Per germline, CDR1 SGHAT and CDR2 FQNNGV. The CDR3 sequence is CASSLDDRGNQPQHF. CDR3 nucleotide sequence: TGTGCCAGCAGCTTAGACGACAGGGGCAATCAGCCCCAGCATTTT.

J is TRBJ2-1 and V is TRBV11-2; D remains ambiguous. The CDR3 spans 10 residues. The V end lost 5 bases, the J end lost 6 bases, and 2 bases lay between the germline ends. Germline loops: CDR1 SGHAT, CDR2 FQNNGV. The CDR3, as DNA: TGTGCCAGCAGCCTCAATGAGCAGTTCTTC. It is translated as CASSLNEQFF.

The chain employs TRBV5-4 and TRBJ1-2, with TRBD1 matching over 9 bases. Germline V CDR1 and CDR2: SGHNT, YYREEE (reference sequence). The CDR3 extends over 16 amino acids. The trim removed 1 base at V and 0 bases at J, leaving 4 bases unmatched. DNA for the CDR3: TGTGCCAGCAGCTTGAAGACAGGGGGGGCTAACTATGGCTACACCTTC. It yields the protein CASSLKTGGANYGYTF.

This rearrangement joins TRBV11-2 to TRBJ2-7; D unresolved. Trimming cost V 2 bases and J 6 bases, with 11 bases left between them. The CDR3 contains 13 residues. Germline CDR1 reads SGHAT; CDR2 reads FQNNGV. In nucleotides, the CDR3 is TGTGCCAGCAGCTTAAGGCGGCCACTCGAGCAGTACTTC. Protein product: CASSLRRPLEQYF. The whole variable domain, filled in from reference TRBV11-2 and TRBJ2-7, reads EAGVAQSPRYKIIEKRQSVAFWCNPISGHATLYWYQQILGQGPKLLIQFQNNGVVDDSQLPKDRFSAERLKGVDSTLKIQPAKLEDSAVYLCASSLRRPLEQYFGPGTRLTVT.

The chain recombines TRBV29-1 with TRBJ1-1; D is undetermined. The CDR3 sequence is 11 residues long. Germline V gene lookup returns CDR1 SQVTM and CDR2 ANQGSEA. Here the CDR3 reads CSYALRTEAFF. Written as DNA, the CDR3 is TGCAGTTACGCGCTGCGGACTGAAGCTTTCTTT.

The J gene is TRBJ2-3, the V gene TRBV19, with TRBD2 matching 16 bases. The CDR3 contains 19 residues. Per the germline V gene, CDR1 is LNHDA and CDR2 is SQIVND (reference sequence). V lost 5 bases, J lost 5 bases, and 13 bases stayed unmatched. The CDR3 loop is CASSALPGTSGGGLDTQYF. CDR3 in DNA: TGTGCCAGTAGTGCTCTCCCCGGGACTAGCGGGGGGGGGTTAGATACGCAGTATTTT.

This rearrangement joins TRBV5-1 to TRBJ2-3, with 7 bases that match TRBD2. V lost 1 base, J lost 5 bases, and 4 bases stayed unmatched. Per germline, CDR1 SGHRS and CDR2 YFSETQ. This CDR3 comprises 14 residues. In DNA form, the CDR3 reads TGCGCCAGCAGCTTGCTAGCGGATCTAGATACGCAGTATTTT. Translating it yields CASSLLADLDTQYF.

This chain connects TRBV11-2 to TRBJ1-2, with TRBD1 as a possible D gene (5 bases). This CDR3 comprises 12 residues. Germline V lookup: CDR1 SGHAT, CDR2 FQNNGV. With 1 base removed from V and 8 bases from J, the gap between germline ends came to 8 bases. The CDR3 region has the DNA TGTGCCAGCAGCTTAGGTGGGGCCGGCTACACCTTC. Amino acid sequence: CASSLGGAGYTF.

The chain has TRBV6-1 and TRBJ1-1, with 8 bases aligning to TRBD1. The CDR3 totals 16 residues. The germline V gene has CDR1 MNHNS and CDR2 SASEGT. V lost 6 bases, J lost 3 bases, and 12 bases stayed unmatched. The CDR3 here is CASSEQGGTPDTEAFF. The CDR3 region has the DNA TGTGCCAGCAGCGAACAGGGGGGAACCCCTGACACTGAAGCTTTCTTT.

V is TRBV28 and J is TRBJ2-3; no clear D. Germline V gives CDR1 MDHEN, CDR2 SYDVKM. The V gene lost 4 bases and the J gene lost 0 bases, with 20 bases spanning the gap. The CDR3 runs to 18 residues. CDR3 sequence reads: CASSYPLFAAPSTDTQYF. DNA for the CDR3: TGTGCCAGCAGTTACCCTCTTTTCGCGGCACCTAGCACAGATACGCAGTATTTT.

A word on this clone: The junction differs from germline at one of its ends, possibly a read error. This chain links TRBV27 with TRBJ1-3; unclear D gene. Looked up from germline, CDR1 is MNHEY and CDR2 is SMNVEV (reference sequence). This CDR3 spans 14 amino acids. Here the CDR3 DNA reads TGTGCCAGCAGTCTATCCTTCTCTGGAAACACCATATATTTT. This translates into CASSLSFSGNTIYF.

The rearrangement uses TRBV15 and TRBJ2-7; maybe TRBD1 (5 bases). Germline CDR1 reads LNHNV; CDR2 reads YYDKDF (reference sequence). The CDR3 is 15 residues long. V dropped 2 bases and J dropped 2 bases, with 13 bases sitting between them. CDR3 residues: CATSRSRDRTYEQYF. The CDR3 DNA reads TGTGCCACCAGCAGATCAAGAGACAGAACCTACGAGCAGTACTTC. The whole variable domain, remainder taken from reference TRBV15 and TRBJ2-7, is DAMVIQNPRYQVTQFGKPVTLSCSQTLNHNVMYWYQQKSSQAPKLLFHYYDKDFNNEADTPDNFQSRRPNTSFCFLDIRSPGLGDTAMYLCATSRSRDRTYEQYFGPGTRLTVT.

This chain joins TRBV2 and TRBJ1-1, with D tentatively TRBD1 (6 bases). CDR3 size: 13 residues. The ends were cut back, 5 bases at V and 4 bases at J, with 11 bases in the middle. Germline V gene lookup returns CDR1 SNHLY and CDR2 FYNNEI. CDR3 coding DNA: TGTGCCAGCAGTCCCCAGGGGAGCACTGAAGCTTTCTTT. Amino acid sequence: CASSPQGSTEAFF. Looking up the rest from reference TRBV2 and TRBJ1-1 gives the full variable domain: EPEVTQTPSHQVTQMGQEVILRCVPISNHLYFYWYRQILGQKVEFLVSFYNNEISEKSEIFDDQFSVERPDGSNFTLKIRSTKLEDSAMYFCASSPQGSTEAFFGQGTRLTVV.

The chain uses TRBV2 and TRBJ2-6; maybe TRBD2 (6 bases). CDR1 and CDR2 (germline): SNHLY, FYNNEI. Trimming took 7 bases from V and 4 from J, leaving 11 bases between them. The CDR3 extends over 14 amino acids. The CDR3 sequence: CASTPGDGANVLTF. In nucleotides, the CDR3 is TGTGCCAGCACCCCGGGGGACGGGGCCAACGTCCTGACTTTC.

The chain uses TRBV6-5 and TRBJ2-7; 9 bases agree with TRBD1. This CDR3 has 16 residues. The germline gives CDR1 MNHEY, CDR2 SVGAGI. V gave up 3 bases and J gave up 0 bases; unmatched junction bases: 6. The CDR3 DNA sequence: TGTGCCAGCAGTTATTCAACAGGGGGCGTCTCCTACGAGCAGTACTTC. Residues: CASSYSTGGVSYEQYF.